The source of this T cell receptor beta chain is a study of CD8+CD57+ T cells in acquired aplastic anemia. Turning to the study itself: Sorted CD4+ and CD8+ cells yielded roughly 3.1 ug of DNA on average. Researchers reported that healthy donors averaged about 10 million reads for CD4+ cells. Study-level points and caveats: Patients had around 30 CD8+ CDR3 sequences in common with controls (the shared set).

As to this clonotype: Its antigen is still unknown.

CDR3 size: 15 residues. The V and J ends lost 1 base and 0 bases respectively, with 10 bases between them. Germline CDR1 and CDR2: LGHNA and YSLEER. The TCR beta profiling, which covered VDJ combination and CDR3 sequence, was carried out using genomic DNA as the template. TCRdb passed the reads through MiXCR, listing each CDR3 protein once. Of roughly 200,000 distinct CDR3 sequences listed, around 60% are singletons. V gene TRBV4-3 combines with J gene TRBJ2-7; D is possibly TRBD2 (5 bases). Sequencing was performed on sorted CD4+, CD8+, or CD8+CD57+ T cells (not recorded which) from PBMCs. This TCR derives from a human donor in good health. CDR3 sequence (DNA): TGCGCCAGCAGCCAAGGTTCGGGGAGCTCCTACGAGCAGTACTTC. It is translated as CASSQGSGSSYEQYF.